The text below deals with one T cell receptor (beta chain). Its antigen is currently unknown. Measured with immunoSEQ multiplex PCR; TCRdb has only the in-frame clones, and not every one. This sample carries fewer than 30,000 clones, 91% of them seen once, and the ten largest clones take 0.72%. Germline V gene sequence: CDR1 MNHEY, CDR2 SMNVEV (reference sequence). V was pared by 5 bases and J by 7 bases, with 25 bases of the junction left unmatched. The CDR3 extends over 20 amino acids. The source of the sample is a study of untreated major depressive disorder. Overall study results and limits: Compared with controls, depressed patients showed more TRBV05-01 (Vbeta 5.1) usage in CD4+ T cells.

The TCR comes from a woman in her twenties or thirties with major depressive disorder. The V and J genes are TRBV27 and TRBJ2-3; 9 nucleotides align to TRBD1. Material for sequencing was CD4+ T cells from PBMCs. CDR3 nucleotide sequence: TGTGCCAGCAGTCCAACCGGGACAGGGAACATGAGGGGTCGGTTGAATACGCAGTATTTT. Its protein is CASSPTGTGNMRGRLNTQYF.